The 24 T cell receptor beta chains in this list originate from one sample, sequenced in a study of read filtering for tumor transcriptome and immune sequencing. From about 400 ng of RNA, a library with molecular barcoded alpha/delta and beta/gamma adaptors was made. Via MiXCR, TCRdb re-called the reads, giving one row per CDR3 protein. The table lists 130,000 or so distinct CDR3 sequences, approximately 13% of them singletons. What was sequenced was a population of CD138-negative cells sorted from bone marrow. These receptors all come from a donor over 35 with multiple myeloma.

This clonotype was detected a few times. This chain links TRBV6-5 with TRBJ1-3; D not certain. Trimming shortened V by 4 bases and J by 4 bases, and 23 bases separated the two germline ends. Germline CDR1 is MNHEY and CDR2 is SVGAGI. The CDR3 runs 18 residues. CDR3 DNA sequence: TGTGCCAGCAGTTCTTCCCGACCAGGCTCCTCGAGAGGAAACACCATATATTTT. Residues: CASSSSRPGSSRGNTIYF.

This clonotype was seen more than once but under ten times. The V and J genes are TRBV13 and TRBJ2-1; D gene ambiguous. The V and J ends lost 3 bases and 9 bases respectively, with 9 bases between them. CDR1 PRHDT and CDR2 FYEKMQ come from the germline V gene (reference sequence). The CDR3 runs 12 residues. In nucleotides, the CDR3 is TGTGCCAGCAGCTTGAGCTTGGGTGAGCAGTTCTTC. Translation gives CASSLSLGEQFF.

This clonotype came up many times. As DNA, the CDR3 is TGTGCCAGCAGCTTAAGACGGGAAAGAAACATTCAGTACTTC. Its translation is CASSLRRERNIQYF. This chain links TRBV7-2 with TRBJ2-4, with D maybe TRBD2 (5 bases). The CDR3 covers 14 residues. Germline-derived CDR1 and CDR2 are SGHTA and FQGNSA. The germline V and J ends were trimmed by 2 bases and 6 bases, with 11 bases remaining between them.

Points on this clonotype: A far larger clone is a single base away, which makes a read error likely. The CDR3 loop reads CASSSDTGVYEPYF. The CDR3 bases are TGTGCCAGCAGCTCAGACACGGGGGTCTACGAGCCGTACTTC. This chain joins TRBV6-1 and TRBJ2-7, with a possible D match to TRBD2 (6 bases). Germline assignment: CDR1 MNHNS and CDR2 SASEGT. The CDR3 consists of 14 residues.

This clonotype was observed many times. The V and J genes are TRBV5-1 and TRBJ2-7, with a possible D match to TRBD2 (7 bases). V lost 0 bases, J lost 3 bases, and 19 bases lay in between. Germline CDR1 reads SGHRS; CDR2 reads YFSETQ. The CDR3 totals 17 residues. CDR3 in amino acids: CASSLGGGAGGSYEQYF. CDR3 sequence (DNA): TGCGCCAGCAGCTTGGGAGGGGGGGCAGGAGGAAGCTACGAGCAGTACTTC. Variable domain in full (rest from reference TRBV5-1 and TRBJ2-7): KAGVTQTPRYLIKTRGQQVTLSCSPISGHRSVSWYQQTPGQGLQFLFEYFSETQRNKGNFPGRFSGRQFSNSRSEMNVSTLELGDSALYLCASSLGGGAGGSYEQYFGPGTRLTVT.

In this sample, this clonotype turned up many times. This chain links TRBV6-6 with TRBJ2-7; D gene unclear. This CDR3 contains 11 residues. CDR1 MNHNY and CDR2 SVGAGI come from the germline V gene (reference sequence). Trimming left V 6 bases short and J 7 bases short, with 10 bases between. The CDR3: CASSRVSEQYF. The CDR3 DNA reads as TGTGCCAGCAGCCGGGTTTCGGAGCAGTACTTC.

This clonotype came up many times. The rearrangement links TRBV20-1 to TRBJ2-3, with D unclear. The germline gives CDR1 DFQATT, CDR2 SNEGSKA (reference sequence). The ends were cut back, 6 bases at V and 1 base at J, with 11 bases in the middle. The CDR3 runs 13 residues. The CDR3 region is CSAPPQGTDTQYF. CDR3 nucleotide sequence: TGCAGTGCCCCACCCCAGGGCACAGATACGCAGTATTTT.

This clonotype was seen at least ten times. V gene TRBV11-3 combines with J gene TRBJ2-7, with unresolved D. Trimming shortened V by 2 bases and J by 7 bases, and 9 bases separated the two germline ends. In germline, CDR1 is SGHNT, CDR2 YENEEA. The CDR3 is 12 amino acids. CDR3 region: CASSLFVREQYF. The CDR3 DNA reads TGTGCCAGCAGCTTATTCGTAAGGGAGCAGTACTTC.

This clonotype has ten or more counts. The chain combines TRBV12-3 or TRBV12-4 with TRBJ2-2, with TRBD1 matching 8 bases. After removal of 5 bases from V and 2 bases from J, the junction contained 4 bases not matched to a gene. The CDR3 runs to 15 residues. In DNA form, the CDR3 reads TGTGCCAGCAGTCTCAGGGGGCCAAACACCGGGGAGCTGTTTTTT. Encoded protein: CASSLRGPNTGELFF.

This clonotype was detected ten times or more. V usage is TRBV27 and J usage is TRBJ1-2; 8 bases align to TRBD1. Germline CDR1 reads MNHEY; CDR2 reads SMNVEV (reference sequence). After removal of 3 bases from V and 3 bases from J, the junction contained 6 bases not matched to a gene. CDR3 length: 15 residues. The CDR3 bases are TGTGCCAGCAGTTTTCTTCAGGGGGCACACTATGGCTACACCTTC. It translates to CASSFLQGAHYGYTF.

In its sample, this clonotype was seen many times. The chain combines TRBV5-1 with TRBJ2-1; D unresolved. The V end was cut by 2 bases, the J end by 1 base, with 13 bases between. CDR1 and CDR2 (germline): SGHRS, YFSETQ. The CDR3 is 16 residues long. CDR3 DNA: TGCGCCAGCAGCTTTGGCGACAACAGATCCTACAATGAGCAGTTCTTC. Encoded protein: CASSFGDNRSYNEQFF.

This clonotype appeared many times. This chain uses TRBV27 with TRBJ2-1, with 9 bases lining up with TRBD1. CDR3 length: 16 amino acids. Trimming at V came to 5 bases and at J to 1 base, leaving 6 bases not matched to a gene. CDR1 is MNHEY and CDR2 is SMNVEV in the germline V gene (reference sequence). CDR3: CASSQPGQGSYNEQFF. Here the CDR3 DNA reads TGTGCCAGCAGTCAACCGGGACAGGGATCCTACAATGAGCAGTTCTTC.

This clonotype was counted many times. The V call is TRBV30, the J call TRBJ2-3, with D tentatively TRBD2 (6 bases). This CDR3 has 15 amino acids. The ends were cut back, 0 bases at V and 3 bases at J, with 13 bases in the middle. CDR1 is GTSNPN and CDR2 is SVGIG in the germline V gene (reference sequence). The CDR3 DNA is TGTGCCTGGAGTGTACCGGCGGCGGGAACAGATACGCAGTATTTT. Its protein product is CAWSVPAAGTDTQYF.

This clonotype has at least ten counts. The CDR3 reads CASSVARGTNTGELFF. In DNA, the CDR3 is TGTGCCAGCAGCGTAGCTCGCGGGACGAACACCGGGGAGCTGTTTTTT. The genes are TRBV9 and TRBJ2-2; the D gene is possibly TRBD2 (6 bases). This CDR3 has 16 amino acids. Germline V gene lookup returns CDR1 SGDLS and CDR2 YYNGEE. Trimming left V 0 bases short and J 0 bases short, with 9 bases between.

This clonotype has at least ten counts. The rearrangement joins TRBV12-3 or TRBV12-4 to TRBJ1-5, with D perhaps matching TRBD1 (5 bases). V lost 2 bases to trimming and J lost 0 bases, with 8 bases between them. CDR3 length: 15 amino acids. DNA for the CDR3: TGTGCCAGCAGTTTAAGGGGTTATAGCAATCAGCCCCAGCATTTT. It encodes CASSLRGYSNQPQHF.

This chain links TRBV29-1 with TRBJ2-1; D gene unclear. Trimming cost V 1 base and J 8 bases, with 21 bases left between them. Per the germline V gene, CDR1 is SQVTM and CDR2 is ANQGSEA. This CDR3 is 16 amino acids long. CDR3 region: CSVEGTSRDASDEQFF. Written as DNA, the CDR3 is TGCAGCGTTGAAGGTACTTCCAGAGACGCCTCCGATGAGCAGTTCTTC.

This clonotype was observed at least ten times. The gene calls are TRBV10-2 and TRBJ2-1; D call uncertain. V lost 6 bases to trimming and J lost 10 bases, with 10 bases between them. The germline V gene has CDR1 WSHSY and CDR2 SAAADI. CDR3 size: 11 residues. CDR3 sequence reads: CASSTDAEQFF. CDR3 DNA sequence: TGCGCCAGCAGCACAGACGCGGAGCAGTTCTTC.

In its sample, this clonotype was seen many times. This chain uses TRBV7-9 with TRBJ2-1, with D perhaps matching TRBD2 (6 bases). From germline, CDR1 is SEHNR and CDR2 FQNEAQ (reference sequence). The CDR3 is 12 residues long. V was shortened by 6 bases and J by 7 bases, with 10 bases between the two germline ends. The chain's CDR3 is CASSSRGNEQFF. Here the CDR3 DNA reads TGTGCCAGCAGTTCCCGGGGGAATGAGCAGTTCTTC.

In this sample, this clonotype turned up many times. The genes are TRBV10-2 and TRBJ1-4; no reliable D call. CDR1 WSHSY and CDR2 SAAADI come from the germline V gene. There are 12 residues in the CDR3. V was trimmed by 4 bases and J by 4 bases, leaving 4 bases between them. CDR3 loop: CASSAYNEKLFF. CDR3 sequence (DNA): TGCGCCAGCAGTGCGTATAATGAAAAACTGTTTTTT.

This clonotype came up a few times. Being one base from a much bigger clone, this may be a read error. The chain links TRBV7-2 to TRBJ2-3; D perhaps matches TRBD2 (7 bases). Per the germline V gene, CDR1 is SGHTA and CDR2 is FQGNSA. The CDR3 runs 15 residues. CDR3 in DNA: TGTGCCAGCGGCTTGTGGGAGGGGGTGGGAGATACGCAGTATTTT. It specifies CASGLWEGVGDTQYF.

This clonotype was seen at least ten times. The J gene is TRBJ2-2, the V gene TRBV12-3 or TRBV12-4; D call uncertain. The CDR3 spans 14 residues. V lost 3 bases to trimming and J lost 6 bases, with 11 bases between them. DNA for the CDR3: TGTGCCAGCAGTTTGGATGGCTACTCCGGGGAGCTGTTTTTT. It translates to CASSLDGYSGELFF.

The rearrangement links TRBV10-2 to TRBJ2-3, with D possibly matching TRBD1 (5 bases). This CDR3 contains 13 residues. The germline gives CDR1 WSHSY, CDR2 SAAADI. Trimming shortened V by 2 bases and J by 9 bases, and 12 bases separated the two germline ends. The CDR3 nucleotides read TGCGCCAGCAGTGAGGATGACAGTGGCACGCAGTATTTT. Its protein product is CASSEDDSGTQYF.

At least ten counts were recorded for this clonotype. This chain uses TRBV4-1 with TRBJ2-2, with D possibly being TRBD1 or TRBD2 (5 bases each). The CDR3 covers 16 residues. Deletions cut 1 base from V and 0 bases from J, with 9 bases between. Germline V gene sequence: CDR1 MGHRA, CDR2 YSYEKL. In DNA form, the CDR3 reads TGCGCCAGCAGCCAAGGGTGGGGGACGAACACCGGGGAGCTGTTTTTT. This gives the protein CASSQGWGTNTGELFF.

This clonotype was found many times. This chain connects TRBV6-1 to TRBJ2-3, with D possibly TRBD1 on 5 matching bases. This CDR3 has 16 residues. Germline V gene sequence: CDR1 MNHNS, CDR2 SASEGT. V was trimmed by 7 bases and J by 6 bases, leaving 23 bases between them. For the CDR3, the DNA is TGTGCCAGCACTACGTGGGGCACCTCGAAGGTGGATACGCAGTATTTT. This gives the protein CASTTWGTSKVDTQYF.